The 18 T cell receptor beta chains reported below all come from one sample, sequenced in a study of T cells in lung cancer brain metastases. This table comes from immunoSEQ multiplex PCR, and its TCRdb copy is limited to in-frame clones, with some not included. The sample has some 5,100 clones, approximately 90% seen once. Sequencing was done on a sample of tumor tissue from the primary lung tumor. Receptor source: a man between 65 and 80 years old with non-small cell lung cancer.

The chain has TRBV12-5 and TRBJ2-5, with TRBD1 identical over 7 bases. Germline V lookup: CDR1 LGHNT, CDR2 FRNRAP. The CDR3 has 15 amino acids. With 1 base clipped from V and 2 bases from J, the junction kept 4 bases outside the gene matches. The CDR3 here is CASGLGDSTQETQYF. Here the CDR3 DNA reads TGTGCTAGTGGTTTGGGGGACAGTACTCAAGAGACCCAGTACTTC.

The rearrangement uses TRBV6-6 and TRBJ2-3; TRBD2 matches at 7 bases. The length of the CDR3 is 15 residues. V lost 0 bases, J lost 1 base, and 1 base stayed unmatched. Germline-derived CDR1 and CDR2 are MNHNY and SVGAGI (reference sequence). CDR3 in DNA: TGTGCCAGCAGTTACTCGCGGGAGCGCACAGATACGCAGTATTTT. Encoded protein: CASSYSRERTDTQYF.

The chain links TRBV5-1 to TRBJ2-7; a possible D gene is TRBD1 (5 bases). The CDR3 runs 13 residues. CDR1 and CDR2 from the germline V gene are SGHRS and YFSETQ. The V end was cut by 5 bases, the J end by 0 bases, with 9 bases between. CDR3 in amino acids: CASRDTSSYEQYF. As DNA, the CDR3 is TGCGCCAGCAGGGACACCAGCTCCTACGAGCAGTACTTC.

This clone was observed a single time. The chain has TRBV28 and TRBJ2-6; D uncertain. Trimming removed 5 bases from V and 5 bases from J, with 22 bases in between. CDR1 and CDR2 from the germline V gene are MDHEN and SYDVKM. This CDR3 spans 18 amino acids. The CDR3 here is CASSVRVLTQSRANVLTF. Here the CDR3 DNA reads TGTGCCAGCAGTGTCCGGGTTCTGACACAAAGTCGGGCCAACGTCCTGACTTTC. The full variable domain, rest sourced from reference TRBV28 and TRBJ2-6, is DVKVTQSSRYLVKRTGEKVFLECVQDMDHENMFWYRQDPGLGLRLIYFSYDVKMKEKGDIPEGYSVSREKKERFSLILESASTNQTSMYLCASSVRVLTQSRANVLTFGAGSRLTVL.

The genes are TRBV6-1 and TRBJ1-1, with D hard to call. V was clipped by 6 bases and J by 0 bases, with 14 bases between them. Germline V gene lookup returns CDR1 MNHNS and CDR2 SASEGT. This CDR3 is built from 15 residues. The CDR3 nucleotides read TGTGCCAGCAGGAACGCGGTGCATATGAACACTGAAGCTTTCTTT. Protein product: CASRNAVHMNTEAFF.

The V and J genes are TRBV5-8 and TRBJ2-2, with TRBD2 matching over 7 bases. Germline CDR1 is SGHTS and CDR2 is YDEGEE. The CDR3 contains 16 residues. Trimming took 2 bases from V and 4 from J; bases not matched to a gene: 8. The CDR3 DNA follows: TGTGCCAGCAGCTTCAGTATCCTAGCGGTCACCGGGGAGCTGTTTTTT. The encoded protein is CASSFSILAVTGELFF.

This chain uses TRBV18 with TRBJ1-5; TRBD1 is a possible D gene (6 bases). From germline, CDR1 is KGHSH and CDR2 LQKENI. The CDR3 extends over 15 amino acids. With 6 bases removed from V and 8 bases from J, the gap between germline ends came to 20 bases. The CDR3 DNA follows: TGTGCCAGCTCCCCTACGATGGGGGGGCGCGAGCCCCAGCATTTT. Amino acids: CASSPTMGGREPQHF.

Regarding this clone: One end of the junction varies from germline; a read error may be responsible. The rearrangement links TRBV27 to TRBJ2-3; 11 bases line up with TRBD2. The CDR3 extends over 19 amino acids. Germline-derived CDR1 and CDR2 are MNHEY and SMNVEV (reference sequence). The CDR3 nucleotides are TGTGCCAGCAGTGGAACAAAATTAGCGGGGGGGGGCTTGACAGCTACGCAGTATTTT. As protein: CASSGTKLAGGGLTATQYF.

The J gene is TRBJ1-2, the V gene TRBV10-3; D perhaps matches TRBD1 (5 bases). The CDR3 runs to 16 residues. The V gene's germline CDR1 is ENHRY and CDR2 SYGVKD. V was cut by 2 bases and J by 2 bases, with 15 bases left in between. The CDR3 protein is CAISEPGPKRNYGYTF. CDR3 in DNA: TGTGCCATCAGTGAGCCGGGGCCTAAGAGGAACTATGGCTACACCTTC.

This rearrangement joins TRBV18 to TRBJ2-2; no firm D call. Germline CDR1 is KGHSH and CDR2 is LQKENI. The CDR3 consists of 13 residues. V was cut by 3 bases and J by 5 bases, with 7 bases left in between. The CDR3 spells CASSPSATGELFF. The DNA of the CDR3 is TGTGCCAGCTCACCCTCGGCGACCGGGGAGCTGTTTTTT.

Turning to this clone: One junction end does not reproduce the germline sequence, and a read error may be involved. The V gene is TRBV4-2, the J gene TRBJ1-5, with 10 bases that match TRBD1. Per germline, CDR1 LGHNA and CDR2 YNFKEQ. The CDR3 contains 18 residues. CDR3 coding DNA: TGTGCCAGCAACCAAGGGGACAGGGGAGGAATGCGGAATCAGCCCCAGCATTTT. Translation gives CASNQGDRGGMRNQPQHF.

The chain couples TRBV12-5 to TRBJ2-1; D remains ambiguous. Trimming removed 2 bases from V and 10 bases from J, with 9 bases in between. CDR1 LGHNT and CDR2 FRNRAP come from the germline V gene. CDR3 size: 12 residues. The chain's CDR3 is CASGLPPAEQFF. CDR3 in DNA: TGTGCTAGTGGTTTGCCCCCAGCCGAGCAGTTCTTC.

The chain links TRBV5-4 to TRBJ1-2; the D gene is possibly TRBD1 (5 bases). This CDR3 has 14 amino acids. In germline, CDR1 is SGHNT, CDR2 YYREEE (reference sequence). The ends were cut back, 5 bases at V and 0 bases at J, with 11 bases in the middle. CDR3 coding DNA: TGTGCCAGCAGTTTCGGACAATCTAACTATGGCTACACCTTC. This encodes CASSFGQSNYGYTF.

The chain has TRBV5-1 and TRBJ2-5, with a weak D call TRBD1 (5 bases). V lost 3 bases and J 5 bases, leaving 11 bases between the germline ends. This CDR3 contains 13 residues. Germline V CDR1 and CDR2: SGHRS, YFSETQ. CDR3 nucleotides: TGCGCCAGCAGCTCCTCACCAGGGGAGACCCAGTACTTC. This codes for CASSSSPGETQYF.

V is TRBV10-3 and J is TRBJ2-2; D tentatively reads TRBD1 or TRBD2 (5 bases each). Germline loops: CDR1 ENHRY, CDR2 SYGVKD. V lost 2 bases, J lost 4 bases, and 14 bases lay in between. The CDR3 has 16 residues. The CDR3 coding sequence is TGTGCCATCAGTGAGCGGACGGGGCCGAGCACCGGGGAGCTGTTTTTT. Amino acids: CAISERTGPSTGELFF.

The CDR3 nucleotides are TGTGCCAGCAGTTTACAGGGGGCGCAGGGCTATGGCTACACCTTC. Protein product: CASSLQGAQGYGYTF. The V call is TRBV7-9, the J call TRBJ1-2; 9 positions agree with TRBD1. The CDR3 runs to 15 residues. CDR1 is SEHNR, CDR2 FQNEAQ, per germline (reference sequence). V lost 6 bases to trimming and J lost 4 bases; unmatched junction nucleotides: 9.

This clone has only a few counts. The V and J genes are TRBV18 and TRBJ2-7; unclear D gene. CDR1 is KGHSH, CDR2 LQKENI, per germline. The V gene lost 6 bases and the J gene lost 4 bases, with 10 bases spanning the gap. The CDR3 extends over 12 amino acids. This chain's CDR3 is CASSPKVYEQYF. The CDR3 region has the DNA TGTGCCAGCTCCCCGAAGGTATACGAGCAGTACTTC. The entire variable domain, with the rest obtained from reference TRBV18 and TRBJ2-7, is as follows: NAGVMQNPRHLVRRRGQEARLRCSPMKGHSHVYWYRQLPEEGLKFMVYLQKENIIDESGMPKERFSAEFPKEGPSILRIQQVVRGDSAAYFCASSPKVYEQYFGPGTRLTVT.

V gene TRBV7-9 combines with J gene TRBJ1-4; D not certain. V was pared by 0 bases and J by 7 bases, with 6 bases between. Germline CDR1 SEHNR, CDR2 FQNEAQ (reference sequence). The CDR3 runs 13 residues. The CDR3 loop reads CASSLASPEKLFF. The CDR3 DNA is TGTGCCAGCAGCTTAGCCAGCCCTGAAAAACTGTTTTTT.